This TCR beta chain emerged from a study of cytomegalovirus exposure and HLA in healthy donors. PCR used 60 Vbeta primers and 13 Jbeta primers. Sequencing used immunoSEQ multiplex PCR; TCRdb keeps in-frame clones, though not all of them. The repertoire holds 150,000 to 160,000 clones, with approximately 74% as singletons. Trimming took off 4 bases at V and 4 bases at J, with 5 bases between the two ends. The CDR3 is made up of 11 amino acids. Per the germline V gene, CDR1 is GTSNPN and CDR2 is SVGIG (reference sequence). The V gene is TRBV30, the J gene TRBJ2-1; no definite D call. The source material was PBMCs. This TCR came from a man aged 18-30 years in good health and CMV-seronegative. CDR3 sequence: CAWTGYNEQFF. The CDR3 DNA reads TGTGCCTGGACAGGATACAATGAGCAGTTCTTC.